This T cell receptor beta chain was recorded in a study of cytomegalovirus exposure and HLA in healthy donors. General study results and limits: Upon later analysis, HLA-associated TCR beta chains proved more clonally expanded than other, equally common chains. Fewer N-insertions than the roughly 670-donor mean were reportedly shown by an Asian-associated ancestry cluster in a later analysis. Presence/absence results assume similar sequencing depth per donor, which may not hold. Some public TCRs appeared in many individuals, while most sequences were rare.

The V gene's germline CDR1 is MDHEN and CDR2 SYDVKM. The CDR3 totals 12 residues. A multiplex PCR was run with 60 Vbeta primers and 13 Jbeta primers. Repertoires were generated with immunoSEQ multiplex PCR, while TCRdb's copy carries only in-frame clones and drops some. This table has around 110,000 clones, roughly 70% appearing once. For this clone: Antigen unknown.

This TCR derives from a male donor in good health and CMV-seropositive. The rearrangement joins TRBV28 to TRBJ1-5, with D perhaps TRBD1 (5 bases). The sequenced sample was PBMCs. In DNA, the CDR3 is TGTGCTAGTCGGGGACTCAATCAGCCCCAGCATTTT. Protein product: CASRGLNQPQHF.